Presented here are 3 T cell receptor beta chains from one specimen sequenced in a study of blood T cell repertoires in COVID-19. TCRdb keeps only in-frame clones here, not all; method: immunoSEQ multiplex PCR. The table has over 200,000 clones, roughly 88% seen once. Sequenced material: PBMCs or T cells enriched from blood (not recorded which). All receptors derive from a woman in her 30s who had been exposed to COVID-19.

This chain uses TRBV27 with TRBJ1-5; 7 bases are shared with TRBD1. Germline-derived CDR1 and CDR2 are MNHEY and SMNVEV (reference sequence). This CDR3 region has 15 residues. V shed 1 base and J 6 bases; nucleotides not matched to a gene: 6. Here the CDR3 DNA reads TGTGCCAGCAGTTTATGGGCAGGGGGGAGTCAGCCCCAGCATTTT. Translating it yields CASSLWAGGSQPQHF.

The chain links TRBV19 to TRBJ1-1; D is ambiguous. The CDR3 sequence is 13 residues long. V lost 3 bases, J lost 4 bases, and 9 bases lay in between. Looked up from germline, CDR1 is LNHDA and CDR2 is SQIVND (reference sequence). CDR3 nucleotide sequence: TGTGCCAGTAGTATTTTTCTGAGCACTGAAGCTTTCTTT. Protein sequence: CASSIFLSTEAFF.

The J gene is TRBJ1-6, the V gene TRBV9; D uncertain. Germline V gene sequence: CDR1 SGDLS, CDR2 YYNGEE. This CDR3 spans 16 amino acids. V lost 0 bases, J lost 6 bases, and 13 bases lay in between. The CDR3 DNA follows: TGTGCCAGCAGCGTAGATCCCCAGGTTACTAATTCACCCCTCCACTTT. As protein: CASSVDPQVTNSPLHF.